A selection of T cell receptor beta chains follows, all from one sample in a study of T cells after yellow fever vaccination. TCRdb reprocessed the 5' RACE reads via MiXCR and lists one record per CDR3 protein. The profile covers approximately 550,000 distinct CDR3 sequences, with 15% to 20% appearing a single time and 14% taken by the ten largest. The sample here was PBMCs, taken 15 days after the yellow fever booster vaccination. The receptors shown here come from a man between 25 and 39 years old who received the YFV17D yellow fever vaccine. The CDR3 runs from the conserved cysteine through the conserved F or W. Each record gives: V gene, J gene, CDR3 protein.

V gene: TRBV6-1
J gene: TRBJ1-6
CDR3 protein: CASSRPGTRNSPLHF

V gene: TRBV28
J gene: TRBJ2-2
CDR3 protein: CASSSSGKRTGELFF

V gene: TRBV7-2
J gene: TRBJ2-3
CDR3 protein: CASSLLDRQYF

V gene: TRBV28
J gene: TRBJ1-2
CDR3 protein: CASTLGRGHYGYTF

V gene: TRBV25-1
J gene: TRBJ2-7
CDR3 protein: CASMGTYEQYF

V gene: TRBV6-1
J gene: TRBJ2-3
CDR3 protein: CASSARQGTDTQYF

V gene: TRBV29-1
J gene: TRBJ2-7
CDR3 protein: CSVWTSGTYEQYF

V gene: TRBV4-2
J gene: TRBJ2-3
CDR3 protein: CASSQDSEADTQYF

V gene: TRBV18
J gene: TRBJ1-4
CDR3 protein: CASSPRAGGSEKLFF

V gene: TRBV5-1
J gene: TRBJ1-2
CDR3 protein: CASSYQTVEGYTF

V gene: TRBV30
J gene: TRBJ2-7
CDR3 protein: CAWSHLAGVLYEQYF

V gene: TRBV5-6
J gene: TRBJ1-2
CDR3 protein: CASSFTAFAEYGYTF

V gene: TRBV5-1
J gene: TRBJ2-7
CDR3 protein: CASSWMDSTYEQYF

V gene: TRBV4-3
J gene: TRBJ1-1
CDR3 protein: CASSQVLLREDTEAFF

V gene: TRBV5-1
J gene: TRBJ2-7
CDR3 protein: CASSLGFGLAGYEQYF

V gene: TRBV23-1
J gene: TRBJ2-4
CDR3 protein: CASRRVGTRYF

V gene: TRBV27
J gene: TRBJ2-3
CDR3 protein: CASSLNRGGSFTDTQYF

V gene: TRBV20-1
J gene: TRBJ1-1
CDR3 protein: CSALELNAEAFF

V gene: TRBV7-2
J gene: TRBJ1-2
CDR3 protein: CASSLATGDYGYTF

V gene: TRBV27
J gene: TRBJ2-1
CDR3 protein: CASSRGLFNEQFF

V gene: TRBV5-5
J gene: TRBJ2-3
CDR3 protein: CASSLGLDGLDTQYF

V gene: TRBV27
J gene: TRBJ1-1
CDR3 protein: CASSLNGGGGTEAFF

V gene: TRBV27
J gene: TRBJ2-7
CDR3 protein: CASSPSAHLREQYF

V gene: TRBV12-3/TRBV12-4
J gene: TRBJ1-1
CDR3 protein: CASSSSGTAAFF

V gene: TRBV3-1
J gene: TRBJ2-1
CDR3 protein: CASSQGLAGTEQFF

V gene: TRBV20-1
J gene: TRBJ2-5
CDR3 protein: CSAKGGQETQYF

V gene: TRBV10-3
J gene: TRBJ2-1
CDR3 protein: CASSPEGTLPSYNEQFF

V gene: TRBV29-1
J gene: TRBJ2-1
CDR3 protein: CSVGTGTNEQFF

V gene: TRBV7-9
J gene: TRBJ2-1
CDR3 protein: CASSPTDRVREQFF

V gene: TRBV3-1
J gene: TRBJ2-7
CDR3 protein: CASSQAGDEQYF

V gene: TRBV2
J gene: TRBJ2-7
CDR3 protein: CASRRQGAGYEQYF

V gene: TRBV24-1
J gene: TRBJ2-3
CDR3 protein: CATSDPGLAGSTDTQYF

V gene: TRBV12-3/TRBV12-4
J gene: TRBJ2-5
CDR3 protein: CASRATSGETQYF

V gene: TRBV5-5
J gene: TRBJ2-5
CDR3 protein: CASSLVQGALETQYF

V gene: TRBV19
J gene: TRBJ2-6
CDR3 protein: CASSISRTGELFGANVLTF

V gene: TRBV28
J gene: TRBJ1-2
CDR3 protein: CAIDGNYGYTF

V gene: TRBV4-2
J gene: TRBJ2-1
CDR3 protein: CASSQEGAYNEQFF